This TCR beta chain was profiled in a study of T cell changes during pregnancy in multiple sclerosis. The germline CDR1 and CDR2 sequences are SGHDT and YYEEEE. V dropped 7 bases and J dropped 9 bases, with 14 bases sitting between them. This CDR3 spans 13 amino acids. Clones were sequenced by immunoSEQ multiplex PCR, and TCRdb holds only the in-frame ones, with some missing. This table has tens of thousands of clones, roughly 91% appearing once. The sequences come from peripheral blood, collected in the third trimester of pregnancy. This TCR was recovered from a female donor in good health, enrolled as a control in a pregnancy study. The chain employs TRBV5-6 and TRBJ1-6; perhaps TRBD1 as D (6 bases). DNA of the CDR3: TGTGCCAGCGGCAGGACAGTAACTTCACCCCTCCACTTT. This sequence encodes CASGRTVTSPLHF.